Listed below are T cell receptor beta chains from one sample, sequenced in a study of response to subunit inactivated influenza vaccine. Each CDR3 protein is one row after TCRdb ran MiXCR on the RT-PCR reads. Seen here are 290,000 or so distinct CDR3 sequences, around 22% observed once, and the top ten hold over 9%. This specimen consisted of PBMCs from blood, obtained about 19 months after vaccination. Every receptor here comes from a man aged 45 to 70 who received an inactivated influenza vaccine. The CDR3 runs from the conserved cysteine through the conserved F or W. Fields, in order: clone size, J gene, V gene, D gene, CDR3 protein, CDR3 DNA. A D gene is named only where the DNA matches it firmly. Clone size is stated in some rows and not others, as once, few, many or a class when expanded.

NA TRBJ2-5 TRBV6-1 TRBD2 CASRASGTQETQYF TGTGCCAGCAGAGCTAGCGGAACCCAAGAGACCCAGTACTTC
many TRBJ1-2 TRBV20-1 NA CSARALERGYTF TGCAGTGCTAGGGCCCTGGAGCGCGGCTACACCTTC
NA TRBJ1-1 TRBV28 NA CASSFPGVRTEAFF TGTGCCAGCAGTTTCCCCGGGGTGAGGACTGAAGCTTTCTTT
few TRBJ2-1 TRBV20-1 NA CSGGLSSYNEQFF TGCAGTGGGGGATTAAGCTCCTACAATGAGCAGTTCTTC
NA TRBJ2-7 TRBV5-1 TRBD2 CASSLSPSGSYEQYF TGCGCCAGCAGCCTCAGTCCTAGCGGGAGTTACGAGCAGTACTTC
NA TRBJ2-2 TRBV3-1 TRBD2 CASSRSGRRTGELFF TGTGCCAGCAGCCGGAGCGGGAGAAGAACCGGGGAGCTGTTTTTT
few TRBJ2-7 TRBV3-1 NA CASSHSSGFNEQYF TGTGCCAGCAGCCACTCTTCGGGGTTCAACGAGCAGTACTTC
NA TRBJ1-1 TRBV7-9 NA CASRLDGNTEAFF TGTGCCAGCAGACTGGACGGAAACACTGAAGCTTTCTTT
few TRBJ1-1 TRBV28 NA CASRQPLSVANTEAFF TGTGCCAGCAGACAACCGCTCTCTGTGGCAAATACTGAAGCTTTCTTT
few TRBJ2-7 TRBV7-9 NA CASSLVASYEQYF TGTGCCAGCAGCTTAGTGGCTTCCTACGAGCAGTACTTC
NA TRBJ1-3 TRBV4-1 TRBD1 CASSQDEGRGHRGGNTIYF TGCGCCAGCAGCCAAGATGAAGGCAGGGGGCATCGTGGAGGAAACACCATATATTTT
NA TRBJ2-1 TRBV18 NA CASSPSSGSSYNEQFF TGTGCCAGCTCACCCTCCAGCGGTAGCTCCTACAATGAGCAGTTCTTC
few TRBJ2-5 TRBV4-3 NA CASSQDWFSKGTQYF TGCGCCAGCAGCCAAGATTGGTTCTCGAAAGGGACCCAGTACTTC
once TRBJ2-3 TRBV9 NA CASSARQGTDTQYF TGTGCCAGCAGCGCCCGACAGGGCACAGATACGCAGTATTTT
NA TRBJ2-5 TRBV29-1 NA CSVLQETQYF TGCAGCGTTTTACAAGAGACCCAGTACTTC
few TRBJ1-1 TRBV5-5 NA CASLSVMNTEAFF TGTGCCAGTTTATCTGTCATGAACACTGAAGCTTTCTTT
NA TRBJ1-1 TRBV5-1 NA CASSSLREGNTEAFF TGCGCCAGCAGCTCCCTGAGGGAGGGCAACACTGAAGCTTTCTTT
many TRBJ1-2 TRBV6-5 NA CASSYSMGAQNGYTF TGTGCCAGCAGTTACTCGATGGGGGCGCAAAATGGCTACACCTTC
few TRBJ2-2 TRBV12-3/TRBV12-4 NA CASNQDLELFF TGTGCCAGCAACCAGGACTTAGAGCTGTTTTTT
NA TRBJ1-2 TRBV4-2 TRBD1 CASSQEEGGQGYGYTF TGTGCCAGCAGCCAAGAGGAGGGGGGACAGGGTTACGGCTACACCTTC
many TRBJ1-1 TRBV5-1 NA CASSLGQQNTEAFF TGCGCCAGCAGCCTCGGACAGCAGAACACTGAAGCTTTCTTT
few TRBJ1-6 TRBV12-3/TRBV12-4 TRBD1 CASSSDREANNSPLHF TGTGCCAGCAGTTCCGACAGGGAGGCTAATAATTCACCCCTCCACTTT
NA TRBJ2-7 TRBV20-1 TRBD2 CSARRLAGPYEQYF TGCAGTGCTAGACGGCTAGCGGGACCCTACGAGCAGTACTTC
NA TRBJ2-7 TRBV7-2 TRBD1 CASSKDRGFRYEQYF TGTGCCAGCAGCAAGGACAGGGGGTTTCGGTACGAGCAGTACTTC
NA TRBJ2-7 TRBV6-6 NA CASSYYSNYEQYF TGTGCCAGCAGTTATTACTCCAACTACGAGCAGTACTTC
NA TRBJ1-5 TRBV20-1 TRBD1 CSARDGQGGQPQHF TGCAGTGCTAGAGATGGACAGGGCGGTCAGCCCCAGCATTTT
NA TRBJ1-1 TRBV11-2 NA CASSLGTWGQADTEAFF TGTGCCAGCAGCTTAGGAACTTGGGGGCAGGCGGACACTGAAGCTTTCTTT
few TRBJ1-6 TRBV7-6 TRBD1 CASSSRGDSFNSPLHF TGTGCCAGCAGCTCGAGGGGGGACAGCTTTAATTCACCCCTCCACTTT
NA TRBJ2-1 TRBV6-2/TRBV6-3 TRBD2 CASSYLMLAGGQVGDDEQFF TGTGCCAGCAGTTACTTGATGCTAGCGGGAGGTCAGGTGGGGGACGATGAGCAGTTCTTC
NA TRBJ1-2 TRBV6-5 NA CASSYSSGDYGYTF TGTGCCAGCAGTTACTCCTCGGGGGACTATGGCTACACCTTC
NA TRBJ2-2 TRBV12-3/TRBV12-4 TRBD2 CASSIFSGSNTGELFF TGTGCCAGCAGCATTTTTAGCGGGTCGAACACCGGGGAGCTGTTTTTT
NA TRBJ1-1 TRBV12-3/TRBV12-4 NA CASNWGHEAFF TGTGCCAGCAACTGGGGCCATGAAGCTTTCTTT
few TRBJ1-2 TRBV6-2/TRBV6-3 NA CASQGSYGYTF TGTGCCAGCCAGGGGAGCTATGGCTACACCTTC
NA TRBJ2-5 TRBV6-1 TRBD2 CASRLAHRQETQYF TGTGCCAGTCGACTAGCCCATCGCCAAGAGACCCAGTACTTC
NA TRBJ2-7 TRBV11-1 TRBD2 CASSNQPGTSGRTPYEQYF TGTGCCAGCAGCAACCAACCCGGGACTAGCGGGAGGACACCCTACGAGCAGTACTTC
NA TRBJ2-3 TRBV20-1 TRBD1 CSVPDRQLSTDTQYF TGCAGTGTACCGGACAGGCAACTTAGCACAGATACGCAGTATTTT
NA TRBJ2-7 TRBV10-3 NA CAISVSAYEQYF TGTGCCATCAGTGTGTCAGCCTACGAGCAGTACTTC
many TRBJ1-5 TRBV6-1 NA CASSEARAADQPQHF TGTGCCAGCAGTGAAGCAAGGGCAGCCGATCAGCCCCAGCATTTT
few TRBJ2-5 TRBV20-1 NA CSAPGWGKETQYF TGCAGTGCTCCCGGGTGGGGGAAGGAGACCCAGTACTTC
many TRBJ1-1 TRBV7-9 NA CASSLTVMNTEAFF TGTGCCAGCAGCCTGACAGTCATGAACACTGAAGCTTTCTTT
NA TRBJ1-1 TRBV10-3 NA CAISEVKGMNTEAFF TGTGCCATCAGTGAGGTAAAGGGAATGAACACTGAAGCTTTCTTT
NA TRBJ2-3 TRBV7-2 TRBD2 CASSLVREGPDTQYF TGTGCCAGCAGCTTAGTCCGGGAGGGCCCAGATACGCAGTATTTT
NA TRBJ1-5 TRBV7-2 NA CASSLSPGGQPQHF TGTGCCAGCAGCTTGAGCCCGGGGGGCCAGCCCCAGCATTTT
NA TRBJ2-7 TRBV6-2/TRBV6-3 NA CASRSGGLYEQYF TGTGCCAGCCGAAGCGGCGGGTTGTACGAGCAGTACTTC
many TRBJ1-5 TRBV4-2 NA CASSQSPGSGGSQPQHF TGTGCCAGCAGCCAATCCCCCGGGAGCGGGGGAAGTCAGCCCCAGCATTTT
few TRBJ2-7 TRBV28 TRBD2 CASSLGTSGTYEQYF TGTGCCAGCAGTTTAGGGACTAGCGGAACCTACGAGCAGTACTTC
many TRBJ2-4 TRBV14 NA CASSKGPSPAKNIQYF TGTGCCAGCAGCAAAGGACCCTCCCCAGCCAAAAACATTCAGTACTTC
few TRBJ1-2 TRBV6-1 TRBD1 CASRPDRSNYGYTF TGTGCCAGCAGACCGGACAGGTCTAACTATGGCTACACCTTC
NA TRBJ1-1 TRBV20-1 TRBD1 CSARPGQGKNTEAFF TGCAGTGCTAGACCCGGACAGGGGAAGAACACTGAAGCTTTCTTT
NA TRBJ2-5 TRBV20-1 NA CSASTSTPETQYF TGCAGTGCTAGTACTAGCACTCCAGAGACCCAGTACTTC
many TRBJ2-7 TRBV30 NA CAWSSRDGTYEQYF TGTGCCTGGAGTAGCCGGGACGGTACCTACGAGCAGTACTTC
few TRBJ2-5 TRBV9 TRBD1 CASSAYRDRGETQYF TGTGCCAGCAGCGCATACCGGGACAGGGGGGAGACCCAGTACTTC
NA TRBJ2-3 TRBV20-1 NA CRARQCICTDTLYF TGCAGAGCTAGACAGTGCATCTGCACAGATACGCTGTATTTT
few TRBJ1-4 TRBV5-6 NA CASSFRGRTNEKLFF TGTGCCAGCAGCTTTCGGGGCAGAACTAATGAAAAACTGTTTTTT